One and the same sample provided the 26 T cell receptor beta chains below, sequenced in a study of neurological immune-mediated disorders. TCRdb itself ran the 5' RACE reads through MiXCR, one entry per CDR3 protein. Here the sample spans tens of thousands of distinct CDR3 sequences, 13% to 15% being singletons. The sample was PBMCs. The source of these receptors is a woman between 45 and 65 years old in good health.

This clonotype was picked up many times. The gene calls are TRBV2 and TRBJ1-1; D remains unclear. V lost 6 bases, J lost 1 base, and 15 bases lay in between. CDR1 and CDR2 from the germline V gene are SNHLY and FYNNEI. CDR3 length: 15 residues. CDR3 coding DNA: TGTGCCAGCAGCCCTGAGCGCTTTTGGAACACTGAAGCTTTCTTT. Translated, it gives CASSPERFWNTEAFF.

This clonotype occurred many times. At one of its ends the junction is not consistent with the germline gene, which may arise from a read error. The chain uses TRBV7-2 and TRBJ1-2, with D unresolved. The germline V gene has CDR1 SGHTA and CDR2 FQGNSA. This CDR3 is built from 11 residues. The CDR3 bases are TGTGCCAGCAGCTTAGGGGGAAGGCCAATCTTC. Amino acid sequence: CASSLGGRPIF.

This clonotype was detected many times. This sequence joins TRBV28 and TRBJ1-1; TRBD1 agrees at 9 bases. Germline CDR1 is MDHEN and CDR2 is SYDVKM. The CDR3 loop spans 12 amino acids. Unmatched junction bases numbered 2, after V lost 10 bases and J lost 2 bases. CDR3 coding DNA: TGTGCCACGGGACAGGGTAACACTGAAGCTTTCTTT. It encodes CATGQGNTEAFF.

This clonotype came up many times. The chain has TRBV6-5 and TRBJ2-5, with D possibly matching TRBD2 (5 bases). CDR1 is MNHEY and CDR2 is SVGAGI in the germline V gene. The CDR3 has 14 amino acids. Trimming shortened V by 0 bases and J by 4 bases, and 9 bases separated the two germline ends. In DNA form, the CDR3 reads TGTGCCAGCAGTTACTCTTCGGGGTTAGAGACCCAGTACTTC. This translates into CASSYSSGLETQYF.

This clonotype came up many times. The CDR3 DNA is TGTGCCAGCAGCAACACAGGGGCAACTAATGAAAAACTGTTTTTT. Translating it yields CASSNTGATNEKLFF. This chain uses TRBV2 with TRBJ1-4; TRBD1 aligns across 7 bases. The ends lost 6 bases at V and 0 bases at J; junction bases unmatched: 4. The germline gives CDR1 SNHLY, CDR2 FYNNEI. The CDR3 spans 15 residues.

This clonotype showed up many times. The chain links TRBV10-3 to TRBJ2-1; possibly TRBD1 for D (5 bases). CDR1 is ENHRY, CDR2 SYGVKD, per germline. The CDR3 runs to 13 residues. Between the trimmed V and J ends, which lost 7 bases and 8 bases, there was a span of 15 bases. CDR3 sequence: CAITQAGLDEQFF. The CDR3 DNA sequence: TGTGCCATCACACAGGCCGGGCTGGATGAGCAGTTCTTC.

This clonotype was seen at least ten times. The chain employs TRBV3-1 and TRBJ1-6; D is perhaps TRBD1 (6 bases). Germline V CDR1 and CDR2: LGHDT, YNNKEL (reference sequence). CDR3 size: 17 residues. V was cut by 4 bases and J by 10 bases, with 23 bases left in between. CDR3 coding DNA: TGTGCCAGCAGCCCCAACCTCGGGGCAGGGGTGGGGTCACCCCTCCACTTT. Its protein is CASSPNLGAGVGSPLHF.

At least ten counts were recorded for this clonotype. The CDR3 is CASSPDKGPVNGYTF. CDR3 bases: TGCGCCAGCAGCCCAGACAAGGGGCCGGTGAATGGCTACACCTTC. The J gene is TRBJ1-2, the V gene TRBV5-1; tentatively, D is TRBD1 (5 bases). The germline CDR1 and CDR2 sequences are SGHRS and YFSETQ. The length of the CDR3 is 15 residues. The ends were cut back, 4 bases at V and 6 bases at J, with 19 bases in the middle.

V is TRBV24-1 and J is TRBJ2-1, with 7 nucleotides matching TRBD2. The junction had 13 bases not matched to a gene; V was cut back by 9 bases and J by 6 bases. The CDR3 totals 15 residues. Germline CDR1 is KGHDR and CDR2 is SFDVKD. The CDR3 sequence is CATSQSCGSFNEQFF. The DNA for the CDR3 is TGTGCCACCTCTCAGTCTTGCGGGAGTTTCAATGAGCAGTTCTTC.

A word on this clonotype: The junction departs from germline at one end; a sequencing error may be responsible. The V call is TRBV15, the J call TRBJ1-1, with D tentatively TRBD1 (6 bases). The CDR3 runs to 14 residues. Germline V CDR1 and CDR2: LNHNV, YYDKDF (reference sequence). DNA of the CDR3: TGTGCCAACAGCGATAGGGGGGGGAACACTGGAGCTTTCTTT. It specifies CANSDRGGNTGAFF.

This clonotype was detected a few times. The gene calls are TRBV5-1 and TRBJ2-1, with 8 bases lining up with TRBD2. Germline V gene sequence: CDR1 SGHRS, CDR2 YFSETQ. CDR3 length: 15 residues. The trim removed 5 bases at V and 1 base at J, leaving 5 bases unmatched. CDR3 nucleotides: TGCGCCAGCAGTACGAGCGGGAGTTCCTACAATGAGCAGTTCTTC. Translation gives CASSTSGSSYNEQFF.

The J gene is TRBJ2-4, the V gene TRBV28, with 8 bases matching TRBD1. The CDR3 is 17 residues long. V shed 6 bases, J shed 2 bases, and the junction held 12 bases outside the gene matches. Germline V gives CDR1 MDHEN, CDR2 SYDVKM. Written as DNA, the CDR3 is TGTGCCAGCAGCCCCGACAGGGGCCCCCACCCCAAAAACATTCAGTACTTC. Its translation is CASSPDRGPHPKNIQYF.

V usage is TRBV3-1 and J usage is TRBJ2-5; D tentatively reads TRBD1 or TRBD2 (5 bases each). The germline V gene encodes CDR1 LGHDT and CDR2 YNNKEL (reference sequence). The V end lost 6 bases, the J end lost 5 bases, and 16 bases lay between the germline ends. This CDR3 is built from 14 residues. CDR3 nucleotides: TGTGCCAGCAGTGTACACAGGAGCGGCGAGACCCAGTACTTC. Translated: CASSVHRSGETQYF.

V usage is TRBV5-1 and J usage is TRBJ2-1; no reliable D call. V lost 4 bases and J 0 bases, leaving 14 bases between the germline ends. The CDR3 totals 16 residues. Germline V gives CDR1 SGHRS, CDR2 YFSETQ. The CDR3 here is CASSPSTVISYNEQFF. Here the CDR3 DNA reads TGCGCCAGCAGCCCCTCTACTGTGATCTCCTACAATGAGCAGTTCTTC.

This clonotype was seen repeatedly, ten times or more. The chain links TRBV9 to TRBJ2-2, with 10 bases lining up with TRBD1. Germline CDR1 is SGDLS and CDR2 is YYNGEE. The length of the CDR3 is 15 residues. With V trimmed by 2 bases and J by 4 bases, 2 bases remained unmatched. In DNA, the CDR3 is TGTGCCAGCAGCGTCAGGACAGGGGGCACCGGGGAGCTGTTTTTT. Translating it yields CASSVRTGGTGELFF.

This clonotype was observed many times. This chain links TRBV29-1 with TRBJ2-7, with TRBD2 matching over 12 bases. Per germline, CDR1 SQVTM and CDR2 ANQGSEA. The V gene end was trimmed by 5 bases and the J gene end by 3 bases; junction bases not matched to a gene: 2. This CDR3 spans 13 amino acids. The CDR3 sequence is CSVQGLAGYEQYF. CDR3 coding DNA: TGCAGCGTTCAGGGACTAGCGGGCTACGAGCAGTACTTC.

Ten or more counts support this clonotype. The chain links TRBV27 to TRBJ2-4, with 11 positions matching TRBD1. The germline gives CDR1 MNHEY, CDR2 SMNVEV (reference sequence). The CDR3 spans 12 residues. V trimming: 6 bases; J trimming: 11 bases; junction bases outside the gene matches: 3. Written as DNA, the CDR3 is TGTGCCAGCAGACGGACAGGGGGCCTTCAGTACTTC. It codes for CASRRTGGLQYF.

This clonotype was found many times. The chain combines TRBV7-2 with TRBJ1-5; D perhaps matches TRBD1 (6 bases). Trimming stripped 0 bases from V and 7 bases from J, with 10 bases between. This CDR3 spans 14 amino acids. CDR1 and CDR2 from the germline V gene are SGHTA and FQGNSA. This CDR3 reads CASSLARGEQPQHF. CDR3 in DNA: TGTGCCAGCAGCTTAGCTAGGGGGGAGCAGCCCCAGCATTTT.

This clonotype was picked up many times. The chain is built from TRBV7-2 and TRBJ1-2; D is undetermined. With 1 base removed from V and 4 bases from J, the gap between germline ends came to 13 bases. Germline loops: CDR1 SGHTA, CDR2 FQGNSA. CDR3 length: 15 amino acids. The chain's CDR3 is CASSLVVTASYGYTF. CDR3 in DNA: TGTGCCAGCAGCTTAGTGGTCACAGCATCCTATGGCTACACCTTC.

This clonotype was counted at least ten times. The genes are TRBV7-2 and TRBJ2-3; 8 bases fit TRBD2. This CDR3 comprises 14 residues. J gave up 8 bases and V 5 bases, and 9 bases lay outside the gene matches. CDR1 SGHTA and CDR2 FQGNSA come from the germline V gene. The CDR3 bases are TGTGCCAGCAGCCCGGGAGGGGCGGTAGGTACGCAGTATTTT. It specifies CASSPGGAVGTQYF.

This clonotype was observed at least ten times. The DNA for the CDR3 is TGTGCCAGCAGTTTCGGGGGGAGTGAAAAACTGTTTTTT. It is translated as CASSFGGSEKLFF. The rearrangement links TRBV12-3 or TRBV12-4 to TRBJ1-4; a weak D match, TRBD1 (5 bases). The V end was cut by 3 bases, the J end by 7 bases, with 9 bases between. The CDR3 has 13 amino acids.

This sequence joins TRBV20-1 and TRBJ1-1, with D perhaps TRBD1 (5 bases). This CDR3 has 15 amino acids. The V gene's germline CDR1 is DFQATT and CDR2 SNEGSKA (reference sequence). The V end lost 0 bases, the J end lost 4 bases, and 15 bases lay between the germline ends. CDR3 loop: CSARDIGARSTEAFF. CDR3 coding DNA: TGCAGTGCTAGAGATATCGGGGCGCGGAGCACTGAAGCTTTCTTT.

Ten or more counts support this clonotype. The CDR3 DNA is TGTGCCAGCAGCTTCTCTCCTAGCACAGATACGCAGTATTTT. Residues: CASSFSPSTDTQYF. The chain links TRBV7-3 to TRBJ2-3; D is undetermined. V was shortened by 3 bases and J by 0 bases, with 7 bases between the two germline ends. CDR1 and CDR2 from the germline V gene are SGHTA and FQGTGA. The CDR3 runs 14 residues.

This clonotype was seen repeatedly, ten times or more. This chain uses TRBV20-1 with TRBJ2-1; 7 bases align to TRBD1. The CDR3 has 13 amino acids. Germline-derived CDR1 and CDR2 are DFQATT and SNEGSKA (reference sequence). V was pared by 5 bases and J by 2 bases, with 3 bases of the junction left unmatched. CDR3 residues: CSAVDRPYNEQFF. The CDR3 bases are TGCAGTGCTGTGGACAGGCCCTACAATGAGCAGTTCTTC.

The sample holds many counts of this clonotype. The chain combines TRBV12-3 or TRBV12-4 with TRBJ1-2; D remains ambiguous. The length of the CDR3 is 13 residues. The V end was cut by 6 bases, the J end by 5 bases, with 13 bases between. CDR3 DNA: TGTGCCAGCAGCCTACAGCAGAATTATGGCTACACCTTC. It specifies CASSLQQNYGYTF.

This clonotype has a count of ten or more. This chain links TRBV29-1 with TRBJ1-5, with 7 bases that match TRBD1. Germline V gene lookup returns CDR1 SQVTM and CDR2 ANQGSEA. The CDR3 spans 14 residues. With V trimmed by 7 bases and J by 2 bases, 8 bases remained unmatched. The CDR3 loop reads CSAGDRDGNQPQHF. Written as DNA, the CDR3 is TGCAGCGCTGGAGACAGGGATGGCAATCAGCCCCAGCATTTT.